A selection of T cell receptor beta chains follows, all from one sample in a study of cytomegalovirus exposure and HLA in healthy donors. Profiling relied on immunoSEQ multiplex PCR, and the TCRdb table lists in-frame clones only, not all of them. Of about 120,000 clones in the sample, 80% were seen once. The sample was PBMCs. These receptors all come from a man aged 30 to 45 in good health and CMV-seronegative. The CDR3 runs from the conserved cysteine through the conserved F or W. The order of the fields is CDR3 protein, CDR3 DNA, clone size, CDR3 length, V gene, J gene, D gene. D genes are given only for firm matches. Only part of the rows carry a size: once, few, many, or a class if the clone is expanded.

CDR3aa: CASRLAGGTGELFF
CDR3nt: TGTGCCAGCCGACTAGCGGGAGGGACCGGGGAGCTGTTTTTT
abundance: NA
len: 14
v_gene: TRBV11-2
j_gene: TRBJ2-2
d_gene: TRBD2

CDR3aa: CASSQESFSFNEQFF
CDR3nt: TGCGCCAGCAGCCAAGAGTCCTTCTCCTTTAATGAGCAGTTCTTC
abundance: few
len: 15
v_gene: TRBV4-3
j_gene: TRBJ2-1
d_gene: NA

CDR3aa: CASSQGTAYNSPLHF
CDR3nt: TGTGCCAGCAGCCAAGGGACAGCTTATAATTCACCCCTCCACTTT
abundance: few
len: 15
v_gene: TRBV28
j_gene: TRBJ1-6
d_gene: TRBD1

CDR3aa: CASRGANYEQYF
CDR3nt: TGTGCCAGCCGTGGGGCAAACTACGAGCAGTACTTC
abundance: NA
len: 12
v_gene: TRBV5-5
j_gene: TRBJ2-7
d_gene: NA

CDR3aa: CASSILAGMETQYF
CDR3nt: TGTGCCAGTAGTATACTAGCGGGGATGGAGACCCAGTACTTC
abundance: NA
len: 14
v_gene: TRBV19
j_gene: TRBJ2-5
d_gene: TRBD2

CDR3aa: CASSLPGSSYEQYF
CDR3nt: TGTGCCAGCAGCCTCCCGGGAAGCTCCTACGAGCAGTACTTC
abundance: few
len: 14
v_gene: TRBV7-9
j_gene: TRBJ2-7
d_gene: NA

CDR3aa: CASSFSWAIIPYEQYF
CDR3nt: TGTGCCAGCAGTTTTTCGTGGGCCATCATCCCCTACGAGCAGTACTTC
abundance: NA
len: 16
v_gene: TRBV27
j_gene: TRBJ2-7
d_gene: NA

CDR3aa: CASSYWTSGSQEQFF
CDR3nt: TGTGCCAGCAGCTACTGGACTAGCGGGAGCCAGGAGCAGTTCTTC
abundance: NA
len: 15
v_gene: TRBV7-8
j_gene: TRBJ2-1
d_gene: TRBD2

CDR3aa: CATRDPGGRSSYGYTF
CDR3nt: TGTGCCACCCGAGACCCGGGGGGTCGTTCTAGCTATGGCTACACCTTC
abundance: NA
len: 16
v_gene: TRBV10-3
j_gene: TRBJ1-2
d_gene: NA

CDR3aa: CASSTTHNSNQPQHF
CDR3nt: TGTGCCAGTAGTACCACTCATAATAGCAATCAGCCCCAGCATTTT
abundance: NA
len: 15
v_gene: TRBV19
j_gene: TRBJ1-5
d_gene: NA

CDR3aa: CASSATGPGEPQHF
CDR3nt: TGTGCCAGCAGCGCAACGGGCCCGGGGGAGCCCCAGCATTTT
abundance: NA
len: 14
v_gene: TRBV7-9
j_gene: TRBJ1-5
d_gene: NA

CDR3aa: CASSALWGGDEQYF
CDR3nt: TGTGCCAGCAGCGCCCTCTGGGGAGGGGACGAGCAGTACTTC
abundance: once
len: 14
v_gene: TRBV9
j_gene: TRBJ2-7
d_gene: TRBD2

CDR3aa: CASSGGSPSGANVLTF
CDR3nt: TGTGCCAGCAGCGGGGGCTCTCCATCTGGGGCCAACGTCCTGACTTTC
abundance: NA
len: 16
v_gene: TRBV14
j_gene: TRBJ2-6
d_gene: NA

CDR3aa: CASSIRTRAGVWYNEQFF
CDR3nt: TGTGCCAGCAGCATCAGGACGAGAGCGGGAGTGTGGTACAATGAGCAGTTCTTC
abundance: NA
len: 18
v_gene: TRBV21-1
j_gene: TRBJ2-1
d_gene: NA

CDR3aa: CASSQSAGGEQYF
CDR3nt: TGTGCCAGCAGCCAATCGGCAGGGGGCGAGCAGTACTTC
abundance: NA
len: 13
v_gene: TRBV7-3
j_gene: TRBJ2-7
d_gene: TRBD1

CDR3aa: CAISESEDRGYNEQFF
CDR3nt: TGTGCCATCAGTGAGTCAGAGGACAGGGGGTACAATGAGCAGTTCTTC
abundance: once
len: 16
v_gene: TRBV10-3
j_gene: TRBJ2-1
d_gene: TRBD1

CDR3aa: CASNTISSYNEQFF
CDR3nt: TGTGCCAGCAACACAATAAGCTCCTACAATGAGCAGTTCTTC
abundance: NA
len: 14
v_gene: TRBV28
j_gene: TRBJ2-1
d_gene: NA

CDR3aa: CASSYTAGDTSQYF
CDR3nt: TGTGCCAGCAGTTACACGGCTGGGGACACCTCTCAGTACTTC
abundance: NA
len: 14
v_gene: TRBV6-5
j_gene: TRBJ2-4
d_gene: NA

CDR3aa: CASSAVGQYSYNEQFF
CDR3nt: TGTGCCAGCAGTGCAGTGGGACAGTATTCCTACAATGAGCAGTTCTTC
abundance: once
len: 16
v_gene: TRBV6-1
j_gene: TRBJ2-1
d_gene: TRBD1

CDR3aa: CASSEGQGSDYGYTF
CDR3nt: TGCGCCAGCAGCGAGGGACAGGGATCGGACTATGGCTACACCTTC
abundance: NA
len: 15
v_gene: TRBV5-1
j_gene: TRBJ1-2
d_gene: TRBD1

CDR3aa: CASSATLASSGSYEQYF
CDR3nt: TGTGCCAGCAGCGCGACTCTTGCTTCTAGCGGGAGCTACGAGCAGTACTTC
abundance: NA
len: 17
v_gene: TRBV5-4
j_gene: TRBJ2-7
d_gene: TRBD2

CDR3aa: CASSVDFGTDTQYF
CDR3nt: TGTGCCAGCAGCGTAGATTTCGGCACAGATACGCAGTATTTT
abundance: NA
len: 14
v_gene: TRBV9
j_gene: TRBJ2-3
d_gene: NA

CDR3aa: CASSPGTRPYEQYF
CDR3nt: TGCGCCAGCAGCCCCGGGACTAGACCCTACGAGCAGTACTTC
abundance: few
len: 14
v_gene: TRBV4-3
j_gene: TRBJ2-7
d_gene: TRBD2

CDR3aa: CASSVNNEQFF
CDR3nt: TGTGCCAGCAGCGTCAACAATGAGCAGTTCTTC
abundance: few
len: 11
v_gene: TRBV9
j_gene: TRBJ2-1
d_gene: NA

CDR3aa: CASSLPGRQGAGQYF
CDR3nt: TGTGCCAGCAGTTTACCCGGTCGGCAGGGGGCTGGGCAGTACTTC
abundance: NA
len: 15
v_gene: TRBV28
j_gene: TRBJ2-7
d_gene: TRBD1

CDR3aa: CASSPRDREADTEAFF
CDR3nt: TGTGCCAGCAGCCCCCGGGACAGGGAGGCGGACACTGAAGCTTTCTTT
abundance: few
len: 16
v_gene: TRBV7-9
j_gene: TRBJ1-1
d_gene: TRBD1

CDR3aa: CASSLESYEQYF
CDR3nt: TGTGCCAGCAGCTTAGAGTCCTACGAGCAGTACTTC
abundance: NA
len: 12
v_gene: TRBV5-6
j_gene: TRBJ2-7
d_gene: NA

CDR3aa: CASSLLSPAAEAFF
CDR3nt: TGTGCCAGCAGTTTACTTTCTCCGGCGGCTGAAGCTTTCTTT
abundance: NA
len: 14
v_gene: TRBV28
j_gene: TRBJ1-1
d_gene: NA

CDR3aa: CASSLISGNSYEQYF
CDR3nt: TGTGCCAGCAGTTTAATTAGCGGGAACTCCTACGAGCAGTACTTC
abundance: NA
len: 15
v_gene: TRBV27
j_gene: TRBJ2-7
d_gene: TRBD2

CDR3aa: CASSLRGANYGYPF
CDR3nt: TGTGCCAGCAGTTTACGGGGGGCGAACTATGGCTACCCCTTC
abundance: NA
len: 14
v_gene: TRBV27
j_gene: TRBJ1-2
d_gene: NA

CDR3aa: CASSWTERETQYF
CDR3nt: TGTGCCAGCAGTTGGACCGAGCGGGAGACCCAGTACTTC
abundance: NA
len: 13
v_gene: TRBV6-5
j_gene: TRBJ2-5
d_gene: NA

CDR3aa: CASSFSTGLNYGYPF
CDR3nt: TGTGCCAGCAGCTTCTCAACAGGCCTAAACTATGGCTACCCCTTC
abundance: NA
len: 15
v_gene: TRBV5-4
j_gene: TRBJ1-2
d_gene: NA

CDR3aa: CASSPTLADPLNEQFF
CDR3nt: TGTGCCAGCAGTCCTACCCTAGCGGACCCCCTCAATGAGCAGTTCTTC
abundance: NA
len: 16
v_gene: TRBV2
j_gene: TRBJ2-1
d_gene: TRBD2

CDR3aa: CAWSPGVVRAFF
CDR3nt: TGTGCCTGGAGTCCGGGGGTGGTTAGGGCTTTCTTT
abundance: NA
len: 12
v_gene: TRBV30
j_gene: TRBJ1-1
d_gene: NA

CDR3aa: CASSPGGTANTEAFF
CDR3nt: TGTGCCAGCAGCCCCGGTGGTACAGCAAACACTGAAGCTTTCTTT
abundance: NA
len: 15
v_gene: TRBV7-9
j_gene: TRBJ1-1
d_gene: NA

CDR3aa: CATSRTGPPYEQYF
CDR3nt: TGTGCCACCAGCAGGACAGGGCCCCCCTACGAGCAGTACTTC
abundance: NA
len: 14
v_gene: TRBV15
j_gene: TRBJ2-7
d_gene: TRBD1

CDR3aa: CASSLESYEQYF
CDR3nt: TGTGCCAGCAGCTTAGAGAGCTACGAGCAGTACTTC
abundance: NA
len: 12
v_gene: TRBV7-2
j_gene: TRBJ2-7
d_gene: NA

CDR3aa: CASSESGTGYNQPQHF
CDR3nt: TGCGCCAGCAGTGAGTCGGGAACAGGGTACAATCAGCCCCAGCATTTT
abundance: few
len: 16
v_gene: TRBV10-2
j_gene: TRBJ1-5
d_gene: NA

CDR3aa: CASSLGGVSYEQYF
CDR3nt: TGTGCCAGCAGCTTAGGGGGAGTCTCCTACGAGCAGTACTTC
abundance: once
len: 14
v_gene: TRBV7-9
j_gene: TRBJ2-7
d_gene: NA

CDR3aa: CASSPSGVRGNQPQHF
CDR3nt: TGTGCCAGCTCACCGTCAGGGGTCCGTGGCAATCAGCCCCAGCATTTT
abundance: NA
len: 16
v_gene: TRBV18
j_gene: TRBJ1-5
d_gene: NA

CDR3aa: CASREGRGPYEQYF
CDR3nt: TGTGCCAGCAGAGAAGGGAGGGGCCCCTACGAGCAGTACTTC
abundance: once
len: 14
v_gene: TRBV6-1
j_gene: TRBJ2-7
d_gene: TRBD2

CDR3aa: CSAAVGSTEAFF
CDR3nt: TGCAGCGCCGCGGTGGGGAGCACTGAAGCTTTCTTT
abundance: few
len: 12
v_gene: TRBV29-1
j_gene: TRBJ1-1
d_gene: NA

CDR3aa: CASSRDSAYEQYF
CDR3nt: TGTGCCAGCAGCCGGGACAGCGCCTACGAGCAGTACTTC
abundance: NA
len: 13
v_gene: TRBV28
j_gene: TRBJ2-7
d_gene: TRBD1

CDR3aa: CSVEPRDSTDTQYF
CDR3nt: TGCAGCGTTGAGCCCCGGGATAGCACAGATACGCAGTATTTT
abundance: NA
len: 14
v_gene: TRBV29-1
j_gene: TRBJ2-3
d_gene: NA

CDR3aa: CSGGQENTEAFF
CDR3nt: TGCAGCGGCGGACAGGAGAACACTGAAGCTTTCTTT
abundance: few
len: 12
v_gene: TRBV29-1
j_gene: TRBJ1-1
d_gene: TRBD1

CDR3aa: CASSYSTGDEQFF
CDR3nt: TGTGCCAGCAGTTACTCCACAGGGGATGAGCAGTTCTTC
abundance: NA
len: 13
v_gene: TRBV6-5
j_gene: TRBJ2-1
d_gene: TRBD1

CDR3aa: CASSSMLGGSGKSYEQYF
CDR3nt: TGTGCCAGCAGCTCGATGCTAGGAGGTAGCGGGAAATCCTACGAGCAGTACTTC
abundance: NA
len: 18
v_gene: TRBV7-6
j_gene: TRBJ2-7
d_gene: TRBD2

CDR3aa: CAWNTGQGTKTQYF
CDR3nt: TGTGCCTGGAACACGGGACAGGGGACAAAGACCCAGTACTTC
abundance: NA
len: 14
v_gene: TRBV30
j_gene: TRBJ2-5
d_gene: TRBD1

CDR3aa: CATATGGNTEAFF
CDR3nt: TGTGCCACCGCTACAGGGGGCAACACTGAAGCTTTCTTT
abundance: once
len: 13
v_gene: TRBV10-3
j_gene: TRBJ1-1
d_gene: TRBD1

CDR3aa: CASTTSGVSYEQYF
CDR3nt: TGTGCCAGCACAACTAGTGGGGTTTCGTACGAGCAGTACTTC
abundance: once
len: 14
v_gene: TRBV2
j_gene: TRBJ2-7
d_gene: NA

CDR3aa: CASSMIVGADTEAFF
CDR3nt: TGTGCCAGTAGTATGATAGTTGGGGCCGACACTGAAGCTTTCTTT
abundance: NA
len: 15
v_gene: TRBV19
j_gene: TRBJ1-1
d_gene: NA

CDR3aa: CAWSTEEYEQYF
CDR3nt: TGTGCCTGGAGTACGGAGGAGTACGAGCAGTACTTC
abundance: NA
len: 12
v_gene: TRBV30
j_gene: TRBJ2-7
d_gene: NA

CDR3aa: CAWTLRDRGHEQYF
CDR3nt: TGTGCCTGGACACTTCGGGACAGGGGTCACGAGCAGTACTTC
abundance: few
len: 14
v_gene: TRBV30
j_gene: TRBJ2-7
d_gene: TRBD1